This entry is about one TCR beta chain. This clone was seen just once. Its antigen remains unidentified. No base quality values were provided; no much bigger clone lies one nucleotide off. For sequencing of the TCRbeta CDR3 region, genomic DNA was extracted from the sorted cells. TCRbeta CDR3 regions were sequenced using the immunoSEQ Assay. This is the immuneACCESS table as TCRdb keeps it, with only in-frame sequences that have V and J called. A part of the clones is gone; compared with another copy, unresolved V genes explain less than half, and the rest is unexplained. The sample table shows tens of thousands of clones, and roughly 84% are seen once. The top ten constitute 15% to 20% of the sample. The entry originates in a study of OX40 agonist ivuxolimab in advanced cancers. Describing the broader study: Ivuxolimab was an agonistic, fully human IgG2 monoclonal antibody directed against OX40 (CD134), a costimulatory receptor. Intravenous ivuxolimab was administered to patients every 2 weeks at six dose levels: 0.01, 0.1, 0.3, 1.5, 3 and 10 mg/kg. In the dose-escalation cohort, 70% to 90% of patients were male, and the mean age was roughly 60 years with a range of roughly 20 to 80. Among the roughly 52 dose-escalation patients, approximately 20 had hepatocellular carcinoma, 15 melanoma, 9 renal cell carcinoma and 9 head and neck cancer. Peripheral TCRbeta sequencing aimed to test whether ivuxolimab altered TCR sequence diversity and caused clonal T-cell expansion. Prior anti-PD-1, anti-PD-L1 or anti-CTLA-4 therapy was permitted, and checkpoint inhibitors had been received by about two fifths of dose-escalation patients. Three dose-escalation patients achieved partial responses, one with hepatocellular carcinoma and two with cutaneous melanoma. The paper describes the monotherapy dose-escalation part (N ≈ 49 patients) of the phase I trial of ivuxolimab.

The trial excluded patients who had a history of autoimmune disease or who were on systemic immunosuppression. Peripheral blood for TCR sequencing was collected from all dose cohorts at baseline, on cycle 4 day 1, and on cycle 7 day 1. The samples were drawn from a first-in-human, open-label, multicenter phase I dose-escalation trial of ivuxolimab. Adults with locally advanced or metastatic head and neck squamous cell, hepatocellular, melanoma or renal cell carcinoma were enrolled in the trial. Before TCR sequencing, CD4+ T cells and CD8+ T cells from peripheral blood were sorted into separate populations. Broad study findings and their caveats: In partial responders in the 0.1-3.0 mg/kg groups, normalized peripheral clonal expansion was found to be among the lowest, especially among CD8+ T cells. After ivuxolimab, expanded clones were on average more numerous among CD8+ T cells than among CD4+ T cells. At doses from 0.1 to 3.0 mg/kg, clonal expansion was seen in both CD4+ and CD8+ blood T cells between baseline and week 6. Antigen specificity was not determined for the clonally expanded peripheral T cells. Low levels of normalized T-cell clonal expansion were also shown by some nonresponding patients.

This specimen consisted of CD4+ or CD8+ T cells sorted from blood, obtained in a trial of the OX40 agonist ivuxolimab. This clonotype was obtained from an adult with an advanced solid tumor such as melanoma, head and neck, liver or kidney cancer.

The nucleotide sequence reads as follows: TGCGCCAGCAGCTTGGTAGGGACTCACAATGAGCAGTTCTTC. Its coded protein is CASSLVGTHNEQFF. The chain employs TRBV5-1 and TRBJ2-1; the D gene is perhaps TRBD2, from 6 matching bases. CDR1 and CDR2, per the germline V gene, are SGHRS and YFSETQ. A distance of 9 bases separates the germline ends of V and J, which lose 0 bases and 5 bases respectively. The CDR3 runs 14 residues from the cysteine to the phenylalanine. The sequence is cut down to CDR3 DNA, 42 bases in frame from base 1.